This T cell receptor (beta chain) was observed in a study of blood T cell repertoires in COVID-19. Across the study: Acute and convalescent COVID-19 specimens originated in the United States, Italy and Spain. PBMCs, B-cell-depleted T cells, or T cells were the source of the cDNA or gDNA that made up the material.

In the original processing: Using reference gene primer amplification, nucleated cell counts were estimated. Sequenced by immunoSEQ multiplex PCR; TCRdb stores in-frame clones only, minus some. V and J calls and clone size follow that table, whereas D and trimming were derived from the DNA. Here the sample spans 250,000 to 300,000 clones, around 78% being singletons. Between the trimmed V and J ends, which lost 2 bases and 4 bases, there was a span of 14 bases. The CDR3 extends over 15 amino acids. Germline V gene lookup returns CDR1 LGHDT and CDR2 YNNKEL (reference sequence). The specimen was peripheral blood. This sequence originates from a man aged 60 to 69 who had recovered from COVID-19. The V call is TRBV3-1 (or the pseudogene TRBV3-2), the J call TRBJ2-5; perhaps TRBD2 as D (6 bases). The CDR3 region is CASSQSSGRTETQYF. The CDR3, as DNA: TGTGCCAGCAGCCAAAGTAGCGGACGAACAGAGACCCAGTACTTC.